This T cell receptor beta chain was identified during a study of shared clonotypes between healthy human individuals. As for the study in general: A donor's plate count was three for CD4 naive and three for CD4 memory; CD8 naive had two and CD8 memory one. Regarding the study as a whole: For naive CD4 cells, 4% to 5% of clonotypes were shared across a handful of donors.

The CDR3 is 16 amino acids. Germline trimming cut 4 bases from V and 2 bases from J; bases unmatched to any gene: 10. Germline loops: CDR1 SGDLS, CDR2 YYNGEE. Here immunoSEQ multiplex PCR was the method, and the copy in TCRdb shows in-frame clones only, minus some. The data contain 2,500,000 or so clones, approximately 93% of them singletons. Of note for this clone: What it binds is not known.

The clonotype comes from a man younger than 35 in good health. Some clones in this sample may be carry-over from other donors' samples. The rearrangement links TRBV9 to TRBJ2-3; 7 bases line up with TRBD2. The sequencing input was naive CD4+ T cells from PBMCs. Specified subset: CD45RA+ positively selected. Here the CDR3 DNA reads TGTGCCAGCAGCCTGGGTCGTAGCGGGTCCACAGATACGCAGTATTTT. It is translated as CASSLGRSGSTDTQYF.